The 25 T cell receptor beta chains reported below all come from one sample, sequenced in a study of cytomegalovirus exposure and HLA in healthy donors. PCR involved 60 Vbeta and 13 Jbeta primers. The protocol was immunoSEQ multiplex PCR, while the TCRdb copy is restricted to in-frame clones and leaves out a portion. The sample contains some 120,000 clones, about 73% of which appear only once. The sequenced material came from PBMCs. These receptors came from a woman aged 40 to 50 in good health and CMV-seronegative.

This clone was seen just once. This chain links TRBV4-1 with TRBJ1-1, with a tentative D call TRBD1 (6 bases). CDR1 MGHRA and CDR2 YSYEKL come from the germline V gene. This CDR3 has 13 residues. The germline V and J ends were trimmed by 4 bases and 6 bases, with 12 bases remaining between them. Here the CDR3 reads CASSLTTGPEAFF. The CDR3 nucleotides are TGCGCCAGCAGCCTTACTACAGGGCCTGAAGCTTTCTTT.

This clone was counted a few times. The rearrangement links TRBV10-3 to TRBJ2-2; 9 positions match TRBD1. Germline CDR1 reads ENHRY; CDR2 reads SYGVKD. The CDR3 has 16 residues. After removal of 0 bases from V and 5 bases from J, the junction contained 4 bases not matched to a gene. The CDR3 region is CAISESIGQGTGELFF. The CDR3 nucleotides read TGTGCCATCAGTGAGTCGATCGGACAGGGGACCGGGGAGCTGTTTTTT.

Here the CDR3 DNA reads TGCAGCGTTGCGACCGGGACAGGGAAAGTCGAGCAGTACTTC. Encoded protein: CSVATGTGKVEQYF. This chain joins TRBV29-1 and TRBJ2-7; TRBD1 matches 9 bases. This CDR3 comprises 14 residues. The trim removed 4 bases at V and 6 bases at J, leaving 10 bases unmatched. Germline CDR1 SQVTM, CDR2 ANQGSEA.

The chain links TRBV11-2 to TRBJ2-7; D is unresolved. V was cut by 5 bases and J by 3 bases, with 5 bases left in between. This CDR3 comprises 11 residues. In germline, CDR1 is SGHAT, CDR2 FQNNGV. CDR3 loop: CASSASYEQYF. In nucleotides, the CDR3 is TGTGCCAGCAGCGCCAGCTACGAGCAGTACTTC.

The table lists this clone with a count of one. This chain uses TRBV28 with TRBJ1-4, with a weak D call TRBD1 (5 bases). Between the trimmed V and J ends, which lost 11 bases and 10 bases, there was a span of 14 bases. The CDR3 runs 11 residues. CDR1 and CDR2 from the germline V gene are MDHEN and SYDVKM. In DNA, the CDR3 is TGTGCCGTTCCGGGGGGGGGAAAACTGTTTTTT. Its protein is CAVPGGGKLFF.

The V and J genes are TRBV27 and TRBJ2-1, with a weak D call TRBD1 (6 bases). V lost 3 bases, J lost 7 bases, and 16 bases lay in between. CDR1 and CDR2 (germline): MNHEY, SMNVEV (reference sequence). The CDR3 spans 15 residues. The CDR3 is CASSFLGDTQNEQFF. The CDR3 nucleotides read TGTGCCAGCAGTTTTCTTGGGGACACTCAAAATGAGCAGTTCTTC.

This chain uses TRBV10-2 with TRBJ2-3; 10 positions match TRBD2. Germline lookup yields CDR1 WSHSY and CDR2 SAAADI. After removal of 8 bases from V and 3 bases from J, the junction contained 5 bases not matched to a gene. CDR3 length: 14 residues. Written as DNA, the CDR3 is TGCGCCAGCCTAGCGGGAGTCTGGACAGATACGCAGTATTTT. Its translation: CASLAGVWTDTQYF.

DNA for the CDR3: TGTGCCAGCAGCAAAGCGAAGCTCGATGTCTCTGGAAACACCATATATTTT. It specifies CASSKAKLDVSGNTIYF. The rearrangement uses TRBV21-1 and TRBJ1-3. TRBV21-1 is listed as a pseudogene. This CDR3 spans 17 amino acids.

The rearrangement uses TRBV5-1 and TRBJ1-2; D gene ambiguous. Trimming shortened V by 2 bases and J by 6 bases, and 14 bases separated the two germline ends. CDR3 size: 14 residues. CDR1 and CDR2 from the germline V gene are SGHRS and YFSETQ. The CDR3 DNA sequence: TGCGCCAGCAGCTTCCGACTCGAGGGTCATGGCTACACCTTC. It specifies CASSFRLEGHGYTF.

The V and J genes are TRBV28 and TRBJ2-3; perhaps TRBD2 as D (6 bases). The CDR3 loop spans 14 amino acids. V lost 6 bases to trimming and J lost 4 bases, with 14 bases between them. Germline values: CDR1 MDHEN, CDR2 SYDVKM. The CDR3 region is CASSGMWGADTQYF. CDR3 nucleotide sequence: TGTGCCAGCAGCGGTATGTGGGGGGCAGATACGCAGTATTTT.

The chain employs TRBV28 and TRBJ2-5; D is possibly TRBD1 (6 bases). The J call could be wrong; TRBJ2-7 is a better fit for the DNA end. Germline V lookup: CDR1 MDHEN, CDR2 SYDVKM. The CDR3 length is 14 residues. The CDR3 nucleotides are TGTGCCAGCAGTTCGACAGGCGAATCCTACGAGCAGTACTTC. Amino acid sequence: CASSSTGESYEQYF.

This clone was detected once. The chain employs TRBV11-2 and TRBJ2-1; no reliable D call. This CDR3 is built from 13 residues. The V end was cut by 0 bases, the J end by 9 bases, with 9 bases between. Germline assignment: CDR1 SGHAT and CDR2 FQNNGV. DNA for the CDR3: TGTGCCAGCAGCTTAGAAGGATCGGGTGAGCAGTTCTTC. Amino acids: CASSLEGSGEQFF.

CDR3 bases: TGCGCCAGCAGCCAAGACACAGGGGTGGATACGCAGTATTTT. Its translation: CASSQDTGVDTQYF. The chain combines TRBV4-3 with TRBJ2-3, with TRBD1 matching 7 bases. Germline V gives CDR1 LGHNA, CDR2 YSLEER. CDR3 length: 14 amino acids. Germline trimming cut 0 bases from V and 6 bases from J; bases unmatched to any gene: 3.

Remarks on this clone: One end of the junction is discordant with germline, which a read error may explain. In DNA form, the CDR3 reads TGTGCCAGTAGTCACAGGGGGCGCGGTTGGGAAAACAGTCAGTACTTC. Translated, it gives CASSHRGRGWENSQYF. This chain links TRBV19 with TRBJ2-4; 9 nucleotides match TRBD1. CDR1 and CDR2 from the germline V gene are LNHDA and SQIVND (reference sequence). CDR3 length: 16 residues.

This chain joins TRBV18 and TRBJ2-2; 8 nucleotides align to TRBD2. Germline trimming cut 3 bases from V and 7 bases from J; bases unmatched to any gene: 10. This CDR3 is 16 amino acids long. The germline CDR1 and CDR2 sequences are KGHSH and LQKENI. The chain's CDR3 is CASSPLSGSYGGELFF. CDR3 sequence (DNA): TGTGCCAGCTCACCTTTAAGCGGGAGTTACGGCGGGGAGCTGTTTTTT.

The chain has TRBV5-6 and TRBJ1-5; TRBD1 agrees at 11 bases. The CDR3 runs 15 residues. CDR1 and CDR2 from the germline V gene are SGHDT and YYEEEE. Trimming removed 4 bases from V and 6 bases from J; junction bases left unmatched: 6. The DNA of the CDR3 is TGTGCCAGCAGCCCCGGGACAGGGGGGGGTCAGCCCCAGCATTTT. Encoded protein: CASSPGTGGGQPQHF.

The chain uses TRBV5-1 and TRBJ2-7; 7 positions match TRBD1. This CDR3 contains 15 residues. The germline V gene encodes CDR1 SGHRS and CDR2 YFSETQ. The ends lost 4 bases at V and 2 bases at J; junction bases unmatched: 9. CDR3: CASSPSSGGAYEQYF. The CDR3 DNA reads TGCGCCAGCAGCCCGAGTTCAGGGGGTGCCTACGAGCAGTACTTC. The full variable domain, completed using reference TRBV5-1 and TRBJ2-7, is KAGVTQTPRYLIKTRGQQVTLSCSPISGHRSVSWYQQTPGQGLQFLFEYFSETQRNKGNFPGRFSGRQFSNSRSEMNVSTLELGDSALYLCASSPSSGGAYEQYFGPGTRLTVT.

This chain links TRBV11-2 with TRBJ2-5; perhaps TRBD2 as D (6 bases). CDR3 size: 15 residues. The V end was cut by 2 bases, the J end by 4 bases, with 14 bases between. Looked up from germline, CDR1 is SGHAT and CDR2 is FQNNGV. The CDR3: CASSLSLGGGETQYF. CDR3 nucleotides: TGTGCCAGCAGCTTATCCCTGGGAGGCGGAGAGACCCAGTACTTC.

This chain connects TRBV2 to TRBJ2-5, with 11 nucleotides matching TRBD2. The last part of the DNA fits TRBJ2-7 better; the J call may be wrong. The CDR3 is 16 amino acids. Germline assignment: CDR1 SNHLY and CDR2 FYNNEI. CDR3: CASSETSGISSYEQYF. The CDR3 nucleotides read TGTGCCAGCAGTGAGACTAGCGGGATTAGCTCCTACGAGCAGTACTTC.

V usage is TRBV9 and J usage is TRBJ1-1; D not resolved. V was clipped by 0 bases and J by 1 base, with 16 bases between them. This CDR3 region has 17 residues. Germline V CDR1 and CDR2: SGDLS, YYNGEE. The CDR3 region is CASSVVLGRRKNTEAFF. CDR3 DNA: TGTGCCAGCAGCGTAGTTCTTGGGCGGAGGAAGAACACTGAAGCTTTCTTT.

This clone was seen only once. The genes are TRBV19 and TRBJ1-2, with D possibly being TRBD1 (5 bases). The CDR3 runs 13 residues. With 7 bases removed from V and 3 bases from J, the gap between germline ends came to 12 bases. Germline V gene sequence: CDR1 LNHDA, CDR2 SQIVND (reference sequence). The CDR3 protein is CASKQDGDYGYTF. The CDR3 DNA sequence: TGTGCCAGTAAACAGGATGGCGACTATGGCTACACCTTC.

V gene TRBV7-3 combines with J gene TRBJ2-3; TRBD2 agrees at 7 bases. The CDR3 loop spans 16 amino acids. Germline CDR1 is SGHTA and CDR2 is FQGTGA. V shed 5 bases, J shed 4 bases, and the junction held 12 bases outside the gene matches. CDR3 amino acids: CASSPSGGRGADTQYF. Written as DNA, the CDR3 is TGTGCCAGCAGCCCGTCTGGCGGGAGAGGGGCAGATACGCAGTATTTT. Full variable domain (rest looked up from reference TRBV7-3 and TRBJ2-3): GAGVSQTPSNKVTEKGKYVELRCDPISGHTALYWYRQSLGQGPEFLIYFQGTGAADDSGLPNDRFFAVRPEGSVSTLKIQRTERGDSAVYLCASSPSGGRGADTQYFGPGTRLTVL.

The rearrangement links TRBV10-1 to TRBJ2-5; the match to TRBD1 covers 8 bases. Germline assignment: CDR1 WNHNN and CDR2 SYGVQD (reference sequence). This CDR3 comprises 15 residues. With 3 bases clipped from V and 4 bases from J, the junction kept 7 bases outside the gene matches. DNA of the CDR3: TGCGCCAGCAGTGACCGGACAGGGTATGGAGAGACCCAGTACTTC. Its protein is CASSDRTGYGETQYF.

A few counts support this clone. The chain has TRBV28 and TRBJ2-7; TRBD2 matches at 7 bases. The length of the CDR3 is 16 residues. The V segment lost 6 bases and the J segment 0 bases; nucleotides outside the gene matches: 11. Germline CDR1 reads MDHEN; CDR2 reads SYDVKM. CDR3 DNA: TGTGCCAGCAGGGCCCCGGGCGGGAGCCTCTCCTACGAGCAGTACTTC. Its protein is CASRAPGGSLSYEQYF.

This sequence joins TRBV6-4 and TRBJ2-3; 11 nucleotides align to TRBD2. CDR3 length: 16 residues. Trimming cost V 3 bases and J 1 base; bases outside gene matches: 3. Germline V lookup: CDR1 MRHNA, CDR2 SNTAGT. The CDR3 spells CASSEGTSGGTDTQYF. The CDR3 nucleotides read TGTGCCAGCAGTGAAGGGACTAGCGGTGGCACAGATACGCAGTATTTT.